What follows are 17 T cell receptor beta chains derived from one specimen sequenced in a study of T cells after yellow fever vaccination. TCRdb re-called the 5' RACE reads through MiXCR, storing one row per CDR3 protein. Among 500,000 to 550,000 distinct CDR3 sequences, less than 25% were seen once, and the ten largest hold 15% to 20%. Sequenced material: PBMCs, taken 21 days after the first yellow fever vaccination. The receptors were gathered from a man younger than 30 who received the YFV17D yellow fever vaccine.

This clonotype was counted ten times or more. The chain joins TRBV4-1 to TRBJ2-1, with a tentative D call TRBD1 (6 bases). Germline-derived CDR1 and CDR2 are MGHRA and YSYEKL. The CDR3 contains 14 residues. Deletions cut 4 bases from V and 9 bases from J, with 16 bases between. In DNA, the CDR3 is TGCGCCAGCAGCCCTACTTCAGGGGTCACTGAGCAGTTCTTC. This codes for CASSPTSGVTEQFF.

This chain links TRBV29-1 with TRBJ2-7; the match to TRBD2 covers 8 bases. V gave up 5 bases and J gave up 2 bases; unmatched junction bases: 2. Germline CDR1 SQVTM, CDR2 ANQGSEA. This CDR3 region has 12 residues. In DNA, the CDR3 is TGCAGCGTTATAGCGGGGACCTACGAGCAGTACTTC. This codes for CSVIAGTYEQYF.

This sequence joins TRBV27 and TRBJ2-1; 8 bases align to TRBD1. This CDR3 spans 14 amino acids. Germline assignment: CDR1 MNHEY and CDR2 SMNVEV (reference sequence). V lost 7 bases, J lost 6 bases, and 8 bases stayed unmatched. DNA of the CDR3: TGTGCCAGCACTCCCGGACAGGGTTTCAATGAGCAGTTCTTC. Its translation is CASTPGQGFNEQFF.

V and J are TRBV6-2 or TRBV6-3 and TRBJ2-7; weak D call: TRBD1 (7 bases). CDR1 MNHEY and CDR2 SVGEGT come from the germline V gene. CDR3 length: 18 residues. Trimming pared 6 bases from V and 2 bases from J, leaving 26 bases between. The DNA of the CDR3 is TGTGCCAGCAGCTCCGTAGGGACTTCAACAGGGGAAGCCTACGAGCAGTACGTC. Translating it yields CASSSVGTSTGEAYEQYV.

This clonotype was found a few times. This chain links TRBV10-3 with TRBJ1-3; TRBD1 aligns across 8 bases. Germline CDR1 is ENHRY and CDR2 is SYGVKD. V shed 6 bases and J 3 bases; nucleotides not matched to a gene: 4. CDR3 size: 14 residues. CDR3 region: CAIRTGEDGNTIYF. The DNA for the CDR3 is TGTGCCATCAGGACAGGGGAAGATGGAAACACCATATATTTT.

This clonotype was recorded many times. Lacking the conserved final phenylalanine or tryptophan, this CDR3 likely reflects a read error. Because the CDR3's place on the DNA is in doubt, the DNA is left out and the CDR3 is given as listed by TCRdb. This sequence joins TRBV5-1 and TRBJ2-3; the D call TRBD2 from the table was never checked on the DNA. The V gene's germline CDR1 is SGHRS and CDR2 YFSETQ. With termini counted, the CDR3 has 12 amino acids. The CDR3 loop is CASSLDGGLADI.

This clonotype appeared a few times. V gene TRBV6-5 combines with J gene TRBJ2-7; the match to TRBD2 covers 10 bases. The CDR3 length is 18 residues. V shed 2 bases, J shed 0 bases, and the junction held 10 bases outside the gene matches. Germline CDR1 MNHEY, CDR2 SVGAGI. CDR3 loop: CASSYRPGLAAYSYEQYF. CDR3 bases: TGTGCCAGCAGTTACCGACCCGGACTAGCGGCTTACTCCTACGAGCAGTACTTC.

The chain employs TRBV7-2 and TRBJ1-4; 7 bases align to TRBD1. Trimming removed 5 bases from V and 8 bases from J; junction bases left unmatched: 8. This CDR3 has 14 residues. Germline CDR1 and CDR2: SGHTA and FQGNSA. DNA of the CDR3: TGTGCCAGCAGCCAAGACAGGGTGGGGGAAAAACTGTTTTTT. This encodes CASSQDRVGEKLFF.

This clonotype was counted only a few times. This chain connects TRBV5-1 to TRBJ2-7, with D possibly TRBD1 on 6 matching bases. This CDR3 has 14 amino acids. The germline V gene has CDR1 SGHRS and CDR2 YFSETQ. V was clipped by 3 bases and J by 1 base, with 11 bases between them. CDR3 region: CASSWDTGSYEQYV. CDR3 in DNA: TGCGCCAGCAGCTGGGACACGGGGTCCTACGAGCAGTACGTC.

This clonotype came up many times. In DNA, the CDR3 is TGTGCCAGCAGTGACCATGGCACCGGGGAGCTGTTTTTT. Protein: CASSDHGTGELFF. This chain joins TRBV2 and TRBJ2-2; D uncertain. Germline V gives CDR1 SNHLY, CDR2 FYNNEI. V was clipped by 3 bases and J by 4 bases, with 6 bases between them. The CDR3 contains 13 residues.

V gene TRBV5-1 combines with J gene TRBJ1-4; no reliable D call. The CDR3 covers 14 residues. Deletions cut 0 bases from V and 6 bases from J, with 9 bases between. Germline loops: CDR1 SGHRS, CDR2 YFSETQ. The CDR3 loop is CASSLGAHDEKLFF. For the CDR3, the DNA is TGCGCCAGCAGCTTGGGGGCTCATGATGAAAAACTGTTTTTT.

This sequence joins TRBV20-1 and TRBJ1-3, with TRBD1 matching 9 bases. This CDR3 is 17 amino acids long. The V gene end was trimmed by 5 bases and the J gene end by 1 base; junction bases not matched to a gene: 12. Germline V gene lookup returns CDR1 DFQATT and CDR2 SNEGSKA (reference sequence). CDR3 bases: TGCAGTGCTGCCCGGGACAGGGCGTTTTTGTCTGGAAACACCATATATTTT. Its translation is CSAARDRAFLSGNTIYF.

This clonotype was detected a few times. The genes are TRBV29-1 and TRBJ2-3; 7 nucleotides agree with TRBD2. Trimming took 4 bases from V and 14 from J; bases not matched to a gene: 9. Germline lookup yields CDR1 SQVTM and CDR2 ANQGSEA. The CDR3 is 11 residues long. Here the CDR3 reads CSVVSSGEWYF. The CDR3 DNA is TGCAGCGTTGTTTCGAGCGGGGAATGGTATTTT.

The rearrangement uses TRBV6-1 and TRBJ1-5; 11 bases agree with TRBD1. The CDR3 runs to 15 residues. Trimming at V came to 8 bases and at J to 5 bases, leaving 8 bases not matched to a gene. The germline V gene encodes CDR1 MNHNS and CDR2 SASEGT. CDR3 protein: CASVRTGGWDQPQHF. The DNA of the CDR3 is TGTGCCAGCGTCCGGACAGGGGGCTGGGATCAGCCCCAGCATTTT.

This clonotype was detected only a few times. The V gene is TRBV12-3 or TRBV12-4, the J gene TRBJ1-1; D ambiguous. The CDR3 sequence is 12 residues long. V lost 6 bases and J 3 bases, leaving 8 bases between the germline ends. The CDR3 DNA sequence: TGTGCCAGCAGGACCGGACACACTGAAGCTTTCTTT. It yields the protein CASRTGHTEAFF.

This clonotype was found a few times. V gene TRBV4-3 combines with J gene TRBJ2-3, with TRBD1 matching over 8 bases. J lost 7 bases, V lost 3 bases, and 12 bases had no gene match. The CDR3 runs 16 residues. Germline assignment: CDR1 LGHNA and CDR2 YSLEER. DNA of the CDR3: TGCGCCAGCAGCCACCAACAGGGGGGATTTTCATATACGCAGTATTTT. Its protein is CASSHQQGGFSYTQYF.

This clonotype was seen ten or more times. One end of the junction varies from germline; a read error may be responsible. V and J are TRBV5-1 and TRBJ2-3; 13 bases fit TRBD2. There are 15 residues in the CDR3. Germline CDR1 reads SGHRS; CDR2 reads YFSETQ. This chain's CDR3 is CASSLGLAGTDTQYF. The DNA for the CDR3 is TGTGCCAGCAGCTTGGGACTAGCGGGGACAGATACGCAGTATTTT.